This is a list of T cell receptor beta chains from one sample in a study of beta chain features in type 1 diabetes. Here immunoSEQ multiplex PCR was the method, and the copy in TCRdb shows in-frame clones only, minus some. The data show some 640,000 clones, with about 14% seen just once and approximately 0.042% held by the top ten. The specimen was naive CD4+ T cells from blood. The receptors here all came from a man between 18 and 29 years old with type 1 diabetes. CDR3s include the opening cysteine and the closing phenylalanine or tryptophan. The D gene is left open where the match is weak. Clone size, where shown, is once, few, many, or a class for clones that have expanded.

j_call,clone_size,v_call,d_call,cdr3_nt,cdr3_aa
TRBJ2-1,few,TRBV25-1,TRBD2,TGTGCCAGCAGCTCGGGACTAGCGGGAACTAGTGAGCAGTTCTTC,CASSSGLAGTSEQFF
TRBJ2-3,few,TRBV12-5,.,TGTGCTAGTGGCCGGGACATTAGCACAGATACGCAGTATTTT,CASGRDISTDTQYF
TRBJ1-1,.,TRBV7-9,.,TGTGCCAGCAGCTTACCCCCAGGTGCCGGGCCTGAAGCTTTCTTT,CASSLPPGAGPEAFF
TRBJ2-7,few,TRBV7-2,TRBD2,TGTGCCAGCAGCTTAGGAGGGACTAGCCACACCTACGAGCAGTACTTC,CASSLGGTSHTYEQYF
TRBJ2-1,.,TRBV5-4,.,TGTGCCAGCAGGGGGGGCTCTGAATCCTACAATGAGCAGTTCTTC,CASRGGSESYNEQFF
TRBJ2-1,few,TRBV7-2,TRBD2,TGTGCCAGCAGCTTAGCTAGCGGGGGGACTCAGAATGAGCAGTTCTTC,CASSLASGGTQNEQFF
TRBJ2-1,few,TRBV6-4,TRBD2,TGTGCCAGCAGTTCGACTAGCGGGAGGGCCCGCGCAAGCTCCTACAATGAGCAGTTCTTC,CASSSTSGRARASSYNEQFF
TRBJ1-1,.,TRBV2,.,TGTGCCAGCAGTTTCGAGAGGGCCCCCGCGAACACTGAAGCTTTCTTT,CASSFERAPANTEAFF
TRBJ2-7,few,TRBV30,.,TGTGCCTGGAGTGGGGGGGTCGAGCAGTACTTC,CAWSGGVEQYF
TRBJ2-5,.,TRBV5-8,.,TGTGCCAGCACCTTGGGTAGGGTGAGGAGAGAGACCCAGTACTTC,CASTLGRVRRETQYF
TRBJ2-3,.,TRBV7-6,TRBD1,TGTGCCAGCAGACAGACAGGGGGCTGGGGGACAGATACGCAGTATTTT,CASRQTGGWGTDTQYF
TRBJ1-3,.,TRBV6-5,TRBD1,TGTGCCAGCAGGGTGACAGGGTCCCCTGGAAACACCATATATTTT,CASRVTGSPGNTIYF
TRBJ2-2,few,TRBV11-3,TRBD1,TGTGCCAGCAGCCCCCAGACAGGGGGCTATACCGGGGAGCTGTTTTTT,CASSPQTGGYTGELFF
TRBJ2-7,.,TRBV30,.,TGTGCCTGGAGTGTGTCGCAAACCCACGAGCAGTACTTC,CAWSVSQTHEQYF
TRBJ2-2,.,TRBV7-7,TRBD2,TGTGCTAGCAGCCCCAGGGCTAGCGGGAACACCGGGGAGCTGTTTTTT,CASSPRASGNTGELFF
TRBJ2-5,few,TRBV4-3,TRBD1,TGCGCCAGCAGCCAAGAAGGCAGGGGGCAGGAGACCCAGTACTTC,CASSQEGRGQETQYF
TRBJ2-1,few,TRBV5-1,TRBD2,TGCGCCAGCAGCTTTCTAGCGGGGGCGAACAATGAGCAGTTCTTC,CASSFLAGANNEQFF
TRBJ2-5,few,TRBV19,TRBD1,TGTGCCAGTAGTTCCGGACAGGGGGGAGAGACCCAGTACTTC,CASSSGQGGETQYF
TRBJ2-5,.,TRBV13,.,TGTGCCAGCAGCTTACTACCGGGGCAACGCGGAGAGACCCAGTACTTC,CASSLLPGQRGETQYF
TRBJ1-1,few,TRBV2,.,TGTGCCAGCAGTGACGCTTCTGGGTCGGAAGCTTTCTTT,CASSDASGSEAFF
TRBJ2-2,few,TRBV5-8,.,TGTGCCAGCAGCTTGGGACTATTGAACACCGGGGAGCTGTTTTTT,CASSLGLLNTGELFF
TRBJ2-1,few,TRBV9,.,TGTGCCAGCAGCGTAAATCAGGGGGGGCCGCATGAGCAGTTCTTC,CASSVNQGGPHEQFF
TRBJ2-6,.,TRBV7-9,.,TGTGCCAGCAGCCCAGTCGGCTGGGGGGCCAACGTCCTGACTTTC,CASSPVGWGANVLTF
TRBJ2-5,.,TRBV25-1,TRBD1,TGTGCCAGCAGTGGACCGGACAGGGAGCAAGAGACCCAGTACTTC,CASSGPDREQETQYF
TRBJ2-3,.,TRBV5-4,.,TGTGCCAGCAGCTTGTGGGACCGACGAAAAGGCGATACGCAGTATTTT,CASSLWDRRKGDTQYF
TRBJ2-7,.,TRBV6-5,.,TGTGCCAGCAGTTACTCGAGTCAGGGGAGCTACGAGCAGTACTTC,CASSYSSQGSYEQYF
TRBJ2-4,.,TRBV30,.,TGTGCCTGGGATGTGGGAGGAAACATTCAGTACTTC,CAWDVGGNIQYF